This TCR beta chain originates from a study of cytomegalovirus exposure and HLA in healthy donors. Findings and limits, study-wide: Among the CMV-associated chains, three were confirmed in vitro as specific for CMV antigens. Presence/absence analyses took donor sequencing depth as roughly uniform. Researchers counted approximately 160 TCR beta chains as cytomegalovirus-associated.

Concerning this clone: Its antigen is currently unknown.

CDR3 length: 17 amino acids. Per germline, CDR1 MNHNS and CDR2 SASEGT. Germline trimming cut 4 bases from V and 8 bases from J; bases unmatched to any gene: 14. 13 Jbeta primers and 60 Vbeta primers were used for the PCR. The assay was immunoSEQ multiplex PCR, and TCRdb's table has in-frame clones only and misses some. The sample holds 100,000 to 150,000 clones, around three quarters seen once. This chain connects TRBV6-1 to TRBJ1-2; 12 bases fit TRBD1. The clonotype originates from a man aged 40-50 years in good health and CMV-seronegative. Sequencing was carried out using PBMCs. The CDR3 protein is CASSVAGGTGGAKGYTF. In DNA, the CDR3 is TGTGCCAGCAGTGTCGCGGGGGGGACAGGGGGCGCGAAGGGCTACACCTTC.